This TCR beta chain was retrieved from a study of tumor and adjacent non-tumor tissue in lung cancer. Study-level results: Tumor tissue had significantly higher TCR diversity than normal lung. Tumor TCR diversity, when higher, was linked to shorter survival.

RNA was extracted from bulk tissue without any cell sorting. More than 3 cm separated this lung sample from the edge of the tumor. A modified ARM-PCR protocol with three rounds of nested PCR amplified TCRbeta. TCRdb reprocessed the multiplex PCR reads with MiXCR, giving one entry per CDR3 protein. The table includes 75,000 to 95,000 distinct CDR3 sequences, 76% detected once. As to this clonotype: Its antigen is as yet unknown. The junction departs from germline at one end; a sequencing error may be responsible.

Looked up from germline, CDR1 is SNHLY and CDR2 is FYNNEI. The CDR3 covers 17 residues. The chain is built from TRBV2 and TRBJ2-3; tentatively, D is TRBD2 (6 bases). The sequenced sample was distant non-tumor lung tissue. The receptor comes from a woman in her forties or fifties with non-small cell lung cancer. CDR3 amino acids: CASTEAREERVTDTKYF. The CDR3 DNA is TGTGCCAGCACTGAAGCCCGAGAGGAGCGGGTCACAGATACGAAGTATTTT.